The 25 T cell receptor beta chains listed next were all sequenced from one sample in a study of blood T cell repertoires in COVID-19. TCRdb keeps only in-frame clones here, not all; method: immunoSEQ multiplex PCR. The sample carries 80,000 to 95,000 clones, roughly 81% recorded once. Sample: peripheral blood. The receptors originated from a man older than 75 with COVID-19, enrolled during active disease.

CDR3 in amino acids: CASSGVDHLNTEAFF. In DNA, the CDR3 is TGTGCCAGCAGTGGAGTTGACCACCTGAACACTGAAGCTTTCTTT. V usage is TRBV3-1 (or the pseudogene TRBV3-2) and J usage is TRBJ1-1; D is undetermined. The CDR3 runs 15 residues. The V end lost 6 bases, the J end lost 0 bases, and 14 bases lay between the germline ends. CDR1 is LGHDT and CDR2 is YNNKEL in the germline V gene (reference sequence).

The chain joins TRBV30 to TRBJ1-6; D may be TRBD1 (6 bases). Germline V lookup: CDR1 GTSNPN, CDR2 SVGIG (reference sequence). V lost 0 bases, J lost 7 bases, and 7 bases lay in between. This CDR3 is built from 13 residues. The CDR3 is CAWSVGGNSPLHF. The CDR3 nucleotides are TGTGCCTGGAGTGTAGGGGGAAATTCACCCCTCCACTTT.

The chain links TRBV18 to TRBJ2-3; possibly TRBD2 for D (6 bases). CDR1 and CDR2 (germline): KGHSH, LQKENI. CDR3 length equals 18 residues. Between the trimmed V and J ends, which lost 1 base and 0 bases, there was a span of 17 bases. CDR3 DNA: TGTGCCAGCTCACCACAGCCGCGGATAGCGGTTAGCACAGATACGCAGTATTTT. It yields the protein CASSPQPRIAVSTDTQYF.

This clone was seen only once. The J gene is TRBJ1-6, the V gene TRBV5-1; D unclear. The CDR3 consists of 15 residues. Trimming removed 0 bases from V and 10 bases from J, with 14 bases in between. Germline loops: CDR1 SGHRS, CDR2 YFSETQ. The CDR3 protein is CASSLALGSGSPLHF. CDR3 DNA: TGCGCCAGCAGCTTGGCCTTGGGGAGCGGGTCACCCCTCCACTTT.

The CDR3 loop is CASKVGLSNQPQHF. The CDR3 region has the DNA TGTGCCAGCAAGGTCGGGTTGAGCAATCAGCCCCAGCATTTT. The V call is TRBV6-5, the J call TRBJ1-5; D gene unclear. CDR3 length: 14 residues. Per germline, CDR1 MNHEY and CDR2 SVGAGI. The V and J ends lost 7 bases and 1 base respectively, with 11 bases between them.

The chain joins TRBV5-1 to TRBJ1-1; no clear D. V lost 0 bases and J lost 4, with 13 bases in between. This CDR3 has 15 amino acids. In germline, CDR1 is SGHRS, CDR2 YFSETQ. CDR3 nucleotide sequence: TGCGCCAGCAGCTTGGCCCCGGGTTCGGTCACTGAAGCTTTCTTT. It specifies CASSLAPGSVTEAFF.

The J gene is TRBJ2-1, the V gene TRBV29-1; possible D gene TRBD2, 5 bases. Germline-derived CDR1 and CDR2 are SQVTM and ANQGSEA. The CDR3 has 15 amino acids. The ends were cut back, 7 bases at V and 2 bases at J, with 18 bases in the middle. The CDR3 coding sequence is TGCAGCGCCCGAGGAGCGGAGCCGGCCTACAATGAGCAGTTCTTC. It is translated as CSARGAEPAYNEQFF.

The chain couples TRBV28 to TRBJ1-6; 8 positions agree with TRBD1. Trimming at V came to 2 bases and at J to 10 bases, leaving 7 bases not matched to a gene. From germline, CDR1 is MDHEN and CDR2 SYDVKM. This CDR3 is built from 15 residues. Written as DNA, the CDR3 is TGTGCCAGCAGTTTAACAGGGGGGGTGATATCACCCCTCCACTTT. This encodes CASSLTGGVISPLHF.

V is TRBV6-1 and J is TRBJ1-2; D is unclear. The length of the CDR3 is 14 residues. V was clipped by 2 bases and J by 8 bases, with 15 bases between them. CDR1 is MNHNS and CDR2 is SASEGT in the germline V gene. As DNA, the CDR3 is TGTGCCAGCAGTGAAAGAGGAGATTATGGGGGCTACACCTTC. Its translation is CASSERGDYGGYTF.

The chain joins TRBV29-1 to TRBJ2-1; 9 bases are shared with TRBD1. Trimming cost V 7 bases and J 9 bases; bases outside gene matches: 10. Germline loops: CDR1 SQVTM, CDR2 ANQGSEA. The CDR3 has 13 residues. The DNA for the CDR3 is TGCAGCGCGACCTCCACAGGGGGCGGTGAGCAGTTCTTC. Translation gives CSATSTGGGEQFF.

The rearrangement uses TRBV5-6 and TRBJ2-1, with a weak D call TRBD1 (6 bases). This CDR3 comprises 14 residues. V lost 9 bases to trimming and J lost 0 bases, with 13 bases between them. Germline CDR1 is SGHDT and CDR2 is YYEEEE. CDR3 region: CATSTGLSYNEQFF. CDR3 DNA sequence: TGTGCCACTTCGACAGGTCTCTCCTACAATGAGCAGTTCTTC.

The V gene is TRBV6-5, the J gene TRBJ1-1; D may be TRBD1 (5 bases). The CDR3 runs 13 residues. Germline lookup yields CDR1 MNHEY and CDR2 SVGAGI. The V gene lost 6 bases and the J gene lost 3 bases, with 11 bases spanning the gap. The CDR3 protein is CASRTQGHTEAFF. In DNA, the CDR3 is TGTGCCAGCAGGACTCAGGGTCACACTGAAGCTTTCTTT.

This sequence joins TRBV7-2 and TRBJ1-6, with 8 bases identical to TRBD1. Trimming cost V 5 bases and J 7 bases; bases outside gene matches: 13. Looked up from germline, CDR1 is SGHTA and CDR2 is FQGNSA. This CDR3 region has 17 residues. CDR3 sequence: CASSASFDRGANSPLHF. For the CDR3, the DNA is TGTGCCAGCAGCGCCTCATTCGACAGGGGCGCCAATTCACCCCTCCACTTT. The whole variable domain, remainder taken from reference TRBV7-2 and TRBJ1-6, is GAGVSQSPSNKVTEKGKDVELRCDPISGHTALYWYRQSLGQGLEFLIYFQGNSAPDKSGLPSDRFSAERTGGSVSTLTIQRTQQEDSAVYLCASSASFDRGANSPLHFGNGTRLTVT.

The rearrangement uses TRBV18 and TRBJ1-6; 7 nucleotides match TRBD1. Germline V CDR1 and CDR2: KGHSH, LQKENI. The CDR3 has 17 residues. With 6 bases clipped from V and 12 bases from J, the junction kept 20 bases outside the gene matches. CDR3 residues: CASSSEHSTGIGEPLHF. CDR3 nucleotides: TGTGCCAGCTCCTCTGAGCATTCGACAGGGATTGGCGAACCCCTCCACTTT.

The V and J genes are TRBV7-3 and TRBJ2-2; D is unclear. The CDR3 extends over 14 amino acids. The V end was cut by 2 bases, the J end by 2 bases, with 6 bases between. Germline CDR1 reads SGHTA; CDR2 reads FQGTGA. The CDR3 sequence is CASSLDTNTGELFF. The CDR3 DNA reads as TGTGCCAGCAGCTTAGATACTAACACCGGGGAGCTGTTTTTT.

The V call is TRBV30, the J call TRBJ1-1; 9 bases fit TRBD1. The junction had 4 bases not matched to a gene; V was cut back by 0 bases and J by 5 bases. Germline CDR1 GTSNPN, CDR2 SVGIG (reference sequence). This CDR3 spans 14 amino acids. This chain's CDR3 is CAWSVTGGGTEAFF. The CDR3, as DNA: TGTGCCTGGAGTGTGACAGGGGGAGGGACTGAAGCTTTCTTT.

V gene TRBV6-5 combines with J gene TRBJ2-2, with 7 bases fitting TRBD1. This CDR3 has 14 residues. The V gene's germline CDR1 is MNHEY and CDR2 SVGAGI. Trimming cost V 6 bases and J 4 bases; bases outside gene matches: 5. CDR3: CASSGDSLTGELFF. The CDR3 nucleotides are TGTGCCAGCAGCGGGGACAGCCTCACCGGGGAGCTGTTTTTT.

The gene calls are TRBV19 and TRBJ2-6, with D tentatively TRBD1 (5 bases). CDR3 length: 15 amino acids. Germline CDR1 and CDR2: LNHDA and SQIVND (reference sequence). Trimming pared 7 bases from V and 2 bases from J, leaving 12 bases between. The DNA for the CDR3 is TGTGCCAGTAAACCAGGGAATGCTGGGGCCAACGTCCTGACTTTC. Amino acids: CASKPGNAGANVLTF.

The CDR3 DNA follows: TGTGCCAGCAGCCGCGTAGGGGGTAGCTCCTACAATGAGCAGTTCTTC. Protein: CASSRVGGSSYNEQFF. This sequence joins TRBV13 and TRBJ2-1; D possibly corresponds to TRBD1 (6 bases). The V end lost 5 bases, the J end lost 0 bases, and 14 bases lay between the germline ends. The CDR3 has 16 amino acids. Germline values: CDR1 PRHDT, CDR2 FYEKMQ (reference sequence).

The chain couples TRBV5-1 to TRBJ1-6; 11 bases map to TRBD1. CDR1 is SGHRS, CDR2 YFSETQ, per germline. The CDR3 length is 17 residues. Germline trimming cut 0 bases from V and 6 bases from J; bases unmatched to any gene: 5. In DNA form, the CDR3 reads TGCGCCAGCAGCTTGGATGGACAGGGGGCGATTAATTCACCCCTCCACTTT. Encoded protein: CASSLDGQGAINSPLHF.

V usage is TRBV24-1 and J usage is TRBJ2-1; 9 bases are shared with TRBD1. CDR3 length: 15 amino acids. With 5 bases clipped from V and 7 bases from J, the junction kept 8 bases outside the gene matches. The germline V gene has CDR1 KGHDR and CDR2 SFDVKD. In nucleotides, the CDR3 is TGTGCCACCAGTGGCGGGACAGGGATGGTAAATGAGCAGTTCTTC. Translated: CATSGGTGMVNEQFF.

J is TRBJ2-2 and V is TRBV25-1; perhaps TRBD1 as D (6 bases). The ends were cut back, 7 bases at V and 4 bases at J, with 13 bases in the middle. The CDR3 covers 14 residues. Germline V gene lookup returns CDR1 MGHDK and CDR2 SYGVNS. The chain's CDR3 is CASTRDTVTGELFF. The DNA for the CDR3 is TGTGCCAGCACACGGGACACAGTCACCGGGGAGCTGTTTTTT. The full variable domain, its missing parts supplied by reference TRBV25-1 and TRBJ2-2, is EADIYQTPRYLVIGTGKKITLECSQTMGHDKMYWYQQDPGMELHLIHYSYGVNSTEKGDLSSESTVSRIRTEHFPLTLESARPSHTSQYLCASTRDTVTGELFFGEGSRLTVL.

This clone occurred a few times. CDR3 amino acids: CASRAGTTTNEKLFF. The DNA for the CDR3 is TGCGCCAGCAGGGCAGGGACTACAACTAATGAAAAACTGTTTTTT. The V gene is TRBV5-1, the J gene TRBJ1-4; D may be TRBD1 (5 bases). From germline, CDR1 is SGHRS and CDR2 YFSETQ. The CDR3 length is 15 residues. The germline V and J ends were trimmed by 5 bases and 0 bases, with 11 bases remaining between them.

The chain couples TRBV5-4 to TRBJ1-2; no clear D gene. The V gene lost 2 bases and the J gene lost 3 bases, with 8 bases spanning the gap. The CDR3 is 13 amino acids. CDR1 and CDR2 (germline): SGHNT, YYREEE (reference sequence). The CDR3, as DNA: TGTGCCAGCAGCTTAGGCGGGGACTATGGCTACACCTTC. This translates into CASSLGGDYGYTF.

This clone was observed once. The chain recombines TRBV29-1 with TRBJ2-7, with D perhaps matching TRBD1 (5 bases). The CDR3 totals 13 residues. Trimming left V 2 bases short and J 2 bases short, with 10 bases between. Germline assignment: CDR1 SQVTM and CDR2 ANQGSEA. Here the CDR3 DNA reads TGCAGCGTTGAACAGGGTAGGGCCTACGAGCAGTACTTC. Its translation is CSVEQGRAYEQYF.